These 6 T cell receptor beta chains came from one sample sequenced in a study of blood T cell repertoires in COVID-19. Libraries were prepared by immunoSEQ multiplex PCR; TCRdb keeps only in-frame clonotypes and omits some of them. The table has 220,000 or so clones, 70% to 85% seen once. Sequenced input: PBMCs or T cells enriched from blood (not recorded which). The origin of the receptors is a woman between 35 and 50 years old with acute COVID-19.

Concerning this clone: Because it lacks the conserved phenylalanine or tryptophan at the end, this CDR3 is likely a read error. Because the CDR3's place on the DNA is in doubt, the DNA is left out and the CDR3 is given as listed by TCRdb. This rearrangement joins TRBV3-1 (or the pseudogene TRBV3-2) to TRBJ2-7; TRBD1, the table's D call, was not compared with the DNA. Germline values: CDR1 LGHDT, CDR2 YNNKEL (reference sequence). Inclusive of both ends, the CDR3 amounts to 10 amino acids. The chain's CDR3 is CASSEGDRLP.

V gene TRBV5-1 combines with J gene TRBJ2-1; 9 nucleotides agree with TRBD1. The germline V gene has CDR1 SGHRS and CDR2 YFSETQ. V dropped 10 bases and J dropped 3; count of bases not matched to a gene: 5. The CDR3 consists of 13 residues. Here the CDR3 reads CAAGTGNYNEQFF. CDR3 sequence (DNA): TGCGCCGCCGGGACAGGGAACTACAATGAGCAGTTCTTC. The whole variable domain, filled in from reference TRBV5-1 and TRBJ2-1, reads KAGVTQTPRYLIKTRGQQVTLSCSPISGHRSVSWYQQTPGQGLQFLFEYFSETQRNKGNFPGRFSGRQFSNSRSEMNVSTLELGDSALYLCAAGTGNYNEQFFGPGTRLTVL.

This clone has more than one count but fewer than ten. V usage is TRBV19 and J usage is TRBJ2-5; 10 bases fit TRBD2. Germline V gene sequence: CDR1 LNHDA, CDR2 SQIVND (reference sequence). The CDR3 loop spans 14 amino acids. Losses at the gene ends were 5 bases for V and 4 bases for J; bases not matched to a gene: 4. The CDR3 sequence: CASSHSGRTETQYF. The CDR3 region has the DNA TGTGCCAGTAGTCATAGCGGGAGGACAGAGACCCAGTACTTC.

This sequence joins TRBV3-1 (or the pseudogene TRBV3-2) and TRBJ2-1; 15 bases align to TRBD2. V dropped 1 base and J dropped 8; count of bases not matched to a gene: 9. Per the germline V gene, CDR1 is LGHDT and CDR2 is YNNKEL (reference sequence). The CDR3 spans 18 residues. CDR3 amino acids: CASSQAGLAGGLGDEQFF. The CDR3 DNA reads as TGTGCCAGCAGCCAAGCAGGACTAGCGGGGGGGCTTGGCGATGAGCAGTTCTTC.

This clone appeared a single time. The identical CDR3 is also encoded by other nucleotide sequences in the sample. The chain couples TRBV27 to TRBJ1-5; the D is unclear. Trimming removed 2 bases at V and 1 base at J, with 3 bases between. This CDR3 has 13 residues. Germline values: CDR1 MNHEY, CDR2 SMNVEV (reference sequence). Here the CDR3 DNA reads TGTGCCAGCAGTTTAGAGAGCAATCAGCCCCAGCATTTT. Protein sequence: CASSLESNQPQHF.

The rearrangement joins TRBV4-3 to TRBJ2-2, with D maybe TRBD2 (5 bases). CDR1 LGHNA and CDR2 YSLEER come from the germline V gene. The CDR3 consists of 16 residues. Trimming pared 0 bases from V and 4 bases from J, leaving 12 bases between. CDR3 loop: CASSQDWRALTGELFF. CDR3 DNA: TGCGCCAGCAGCCAAGATTGGCGGGCTCTCACCGGGGAGCTGTTTTTT.